This record looks at one T cell receptor beta chain sequence and its context. V lost 5 bases and J lost 3; bases outside the gene matches: 7. The CDR3 covers 15 residues. Germline CDR1 is MNHEY and CDR2 is SVGAGI. The authors' processing: Reference gene primer amplification in the assay estimated nucleated cell counts. Assay: immunoSEQ multiplex PCR; the TCRdb copy retains only in-frame clones and omits some. V, J and clone size were drawn from that table, and D and trimming were deduced from the DNA. The table includes under 250,000 clones, over 70% detected once. The sample originates from a study of blood T cell repertoires in COVID-19. Across the whole study: Material from acute and convalescent COVID-19 was sourced from the United States, Italy and Spain.

The chain carries TRBV6-5 and TRBJ1-5; 7 nucleotides agree with TRBD1. Sequencing input: peripheral blood. The clonotype was recovered from a middle-aged man with acute or convalescent COVID-19. CDR3 DNA sequence: TGTGCCAGCAGTACCCGACAGGGATACAATCAGCCCCAGCATTTT. Amino acids: CASSTRQGYNQPQHF.